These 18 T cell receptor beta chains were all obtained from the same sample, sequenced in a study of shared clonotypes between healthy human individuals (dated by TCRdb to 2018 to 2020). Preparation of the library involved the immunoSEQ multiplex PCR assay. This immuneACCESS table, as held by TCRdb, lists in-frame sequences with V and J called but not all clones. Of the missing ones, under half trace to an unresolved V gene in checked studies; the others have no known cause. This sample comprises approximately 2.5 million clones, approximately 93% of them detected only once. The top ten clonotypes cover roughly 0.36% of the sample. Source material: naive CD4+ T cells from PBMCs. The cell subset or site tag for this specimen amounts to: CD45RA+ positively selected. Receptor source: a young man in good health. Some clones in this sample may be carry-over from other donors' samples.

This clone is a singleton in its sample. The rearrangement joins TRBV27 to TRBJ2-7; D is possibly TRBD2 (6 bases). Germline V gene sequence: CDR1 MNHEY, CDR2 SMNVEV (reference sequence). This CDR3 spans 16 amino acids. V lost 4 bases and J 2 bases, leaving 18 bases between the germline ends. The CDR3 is CASSSPRSGSAYEQYF. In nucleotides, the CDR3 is TGTGCCAGCAGTTCCCCCAGGAGCGGGTCAGCCTACGAGCAGTACTTC.

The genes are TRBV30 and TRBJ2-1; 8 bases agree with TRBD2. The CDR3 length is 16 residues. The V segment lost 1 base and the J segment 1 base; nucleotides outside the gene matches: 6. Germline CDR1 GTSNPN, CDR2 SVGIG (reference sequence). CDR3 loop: CAWSEAAGGSYNEQFF. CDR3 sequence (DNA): TGTGCCTGGAGTGAGGCGGCGGGAGGATCCTACAATGAGCAGTTCTTC.

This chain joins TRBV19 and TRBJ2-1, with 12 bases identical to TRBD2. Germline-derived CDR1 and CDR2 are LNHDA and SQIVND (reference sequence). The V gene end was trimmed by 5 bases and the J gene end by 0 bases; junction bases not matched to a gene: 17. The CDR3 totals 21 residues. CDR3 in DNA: TGTGCCAGTAGTTTAACAGGGAGGTTCGGGACTAGCGGGCGCTCCTACAATGAGCAGTTCTTC. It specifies CASSLTGRFGTSGRSYNEQFF.

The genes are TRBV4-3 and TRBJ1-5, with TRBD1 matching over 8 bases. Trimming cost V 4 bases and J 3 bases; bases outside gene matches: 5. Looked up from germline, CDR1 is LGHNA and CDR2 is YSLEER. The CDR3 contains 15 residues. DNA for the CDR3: TGCGCCAGCAGCCGAGGACAGGGTTCCAATCAGCCCCAGCATTTT. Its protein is CASSRGQGSNQPQHF.

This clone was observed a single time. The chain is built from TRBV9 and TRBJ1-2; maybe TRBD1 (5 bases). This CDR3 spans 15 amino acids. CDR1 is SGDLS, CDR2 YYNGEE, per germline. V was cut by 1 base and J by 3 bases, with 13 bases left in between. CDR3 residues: CASSVSGQGYYGYTF. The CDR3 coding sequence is TGTGCCAGCAGCGTAAGCGGCCAGGGTTACTATGGCTACACCTTC.

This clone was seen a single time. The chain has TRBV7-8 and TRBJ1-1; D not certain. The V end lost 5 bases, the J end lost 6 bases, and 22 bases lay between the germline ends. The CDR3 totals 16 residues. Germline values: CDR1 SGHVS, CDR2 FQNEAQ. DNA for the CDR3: TGTGCCAGCAGCCACATACCGACCGGGAAAGTAGCTGAAGCTTTCTTT. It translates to CASSHIPTGKVAEAFF.

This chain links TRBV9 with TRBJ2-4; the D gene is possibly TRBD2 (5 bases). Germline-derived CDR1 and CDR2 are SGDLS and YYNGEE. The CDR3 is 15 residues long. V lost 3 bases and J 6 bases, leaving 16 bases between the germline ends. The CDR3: CASSAEAGVLNIQYF. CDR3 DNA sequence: TGTGCCAGCAGCGCCGAAGCCGGGGTTTTAAACATTCAGTACTTC.

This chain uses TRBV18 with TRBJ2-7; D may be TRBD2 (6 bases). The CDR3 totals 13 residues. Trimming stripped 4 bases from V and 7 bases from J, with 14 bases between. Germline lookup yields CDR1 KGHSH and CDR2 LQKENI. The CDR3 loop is CASSQTTGVEQYF. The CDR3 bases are TGTGCCAGCTCACAAACGACGGGGGTAGAGCAGTACTTC.

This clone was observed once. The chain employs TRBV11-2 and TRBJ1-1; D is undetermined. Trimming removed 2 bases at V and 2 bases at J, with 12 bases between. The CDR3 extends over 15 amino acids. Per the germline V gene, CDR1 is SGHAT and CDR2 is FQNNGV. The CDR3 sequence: CASSLMSRKNTEAFF. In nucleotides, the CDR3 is TGTGCCAGCAGCTTAATGTCCAGGAAAAACACTGAAGCTTTCTTT.

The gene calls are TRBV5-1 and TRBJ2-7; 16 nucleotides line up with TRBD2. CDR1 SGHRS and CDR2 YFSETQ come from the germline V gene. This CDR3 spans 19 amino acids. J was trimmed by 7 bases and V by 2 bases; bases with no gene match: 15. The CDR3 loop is CASSLGPPGTSGRAGEQYF. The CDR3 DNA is TGCGCCAGCAGCTTAGGGCCCCCAGGGACTAGCGGGAGGGCAGGAGAGCAGTACTTC.

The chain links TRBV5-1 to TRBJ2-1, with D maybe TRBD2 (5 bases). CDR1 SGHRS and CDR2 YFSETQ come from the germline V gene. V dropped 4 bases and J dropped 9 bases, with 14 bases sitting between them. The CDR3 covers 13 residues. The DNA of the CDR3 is TGCGCCAGCAGCCGGAAACTAGATACTGAGCAGTTCTTC. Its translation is CASSRKLDTEQFF.

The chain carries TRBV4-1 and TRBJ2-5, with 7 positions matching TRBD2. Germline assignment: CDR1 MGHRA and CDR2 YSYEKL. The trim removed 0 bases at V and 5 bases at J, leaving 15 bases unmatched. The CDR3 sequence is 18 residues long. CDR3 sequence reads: CASSQDTGSSGARETQYF. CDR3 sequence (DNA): TGCGCCAGCAGCCAAGATACCGGGTCGAGCGGGGCTAGGGAGACCCAGTACTTC.

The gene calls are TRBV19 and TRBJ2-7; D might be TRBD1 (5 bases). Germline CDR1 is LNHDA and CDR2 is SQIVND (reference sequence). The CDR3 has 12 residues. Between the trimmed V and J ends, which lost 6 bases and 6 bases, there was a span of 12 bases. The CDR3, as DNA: TGTGCCAGTAGACCCCAGGGTGGCGAGCAGTACTTC. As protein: CASRPQGGEQYF.

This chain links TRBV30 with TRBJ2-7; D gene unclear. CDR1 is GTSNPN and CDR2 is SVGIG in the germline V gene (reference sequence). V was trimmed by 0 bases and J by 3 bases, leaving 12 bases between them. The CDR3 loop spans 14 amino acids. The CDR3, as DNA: TGTGCCTGGAGTGTGGGCATCATACTCTACGAGCAGTACTTC. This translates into CAWSVGIILYEQYF.

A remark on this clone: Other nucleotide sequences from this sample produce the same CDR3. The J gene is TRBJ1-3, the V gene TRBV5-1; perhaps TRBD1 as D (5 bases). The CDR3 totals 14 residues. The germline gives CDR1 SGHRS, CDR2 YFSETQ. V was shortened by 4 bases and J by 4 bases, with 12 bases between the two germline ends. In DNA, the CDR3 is TGCGCCAGCAGCCTCGGGACCGAAGGAAACACCATATATTTT. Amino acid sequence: CASSLGTEGNTIYF.

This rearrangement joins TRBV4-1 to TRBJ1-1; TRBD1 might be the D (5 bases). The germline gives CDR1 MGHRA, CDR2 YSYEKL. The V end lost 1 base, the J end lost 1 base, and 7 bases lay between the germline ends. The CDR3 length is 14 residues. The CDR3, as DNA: TGCGCCAGCAGCCAAGGACAGAAGAACACTGAAGCTTTCTTT. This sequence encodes CASSQGQKNTEAFF.

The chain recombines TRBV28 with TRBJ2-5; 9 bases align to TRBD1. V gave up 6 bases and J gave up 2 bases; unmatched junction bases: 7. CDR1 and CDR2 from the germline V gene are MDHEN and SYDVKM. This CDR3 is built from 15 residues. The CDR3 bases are TGTGCCAGCAGCCCACAGGGGGCGGGGCAAGAGACCCAGTACTTC. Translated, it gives CASSPQGAGQETQYF. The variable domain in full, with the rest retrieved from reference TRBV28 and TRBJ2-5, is DVKVTQSSRYLVKRTGEKVFLECVQDMDHENMFWYRQDPGLGLRLIYFSYDVKMKEKGDIPEGYSVSREKKERFSLILESASTNQTSMYLCASSPQGAGQETQYFGPGTRLLVL.

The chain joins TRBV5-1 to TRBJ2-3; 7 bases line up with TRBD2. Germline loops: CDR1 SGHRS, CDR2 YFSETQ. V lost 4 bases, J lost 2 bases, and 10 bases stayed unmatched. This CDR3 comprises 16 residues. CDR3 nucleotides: TGCGCCAGCAGCCTGGGGGGGTCTCTGAACACAGATACGCAGTATTTT. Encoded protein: CASSLGGSLNTDTQYF.